This T cell receptor beta chain was sequenced for a study of post-analysis software for immune sequencing data (dated by TCRdb to between 2014 and 2017). About the investigation overall: Disease courses on record covered relapsing-remitting, secondary progressive and progressive-relapsing multiple sclerosis, though some patients had no subtype annotation. The patient repertoires were compared against around 11 previously published healthy control repertoires obtained from donors aged roughly 6 to 25 years. A subset of samples was prepared in parallel using single-end sample barcoding, then pooled and co-amplified after Illumina adapter ligation.

Regarding this clonotype: The target of this receptor is not known. No clone much larger than this one lies a single base away; base qualities are absent.

To demonstrate the VDJtools post-analysis software, the study profiled TCR beta repertoires from the peripheral blood of approximately twelve young patients with multiple sclerosis. The multiple sclerosis patients were children and adolescents between roughly 6 and 16 years of age. Receptor amplification or capture employed PCR. The sample was run on an Illumina HiSeq 2500. Unique molecular identifiers were incorporated into TCR beta cDNA libraries to reduce PCR and sequencing biases. Every 1 to 10 million input T cells yielded roughly 500,000 cDNA molecules, meaning each molecule approximated one T cell. Patient libraries were prepared and sequenced with the same protocol used for the earlier healthy control dataset. Samples belonging to the same batch were prepared together, multiplexed and sequenced on a shared HiSeq lane. As for how the authors treated the data: Raw barcoded reads were processed with MIGEC, discarding single-read molecular identifier groups before consensus assembly and CDR3 extraction. Clonotype tables were post-analysed with VDJtools, and diversity was normalized by down-sampling all datasets to the smallest sample size. Repertoire overlap clustering matched CDR3 amino acid but not nucleotide sequences to correct batch-related cross-sample contamination. In-frame beta chains were kept once TCRdb had trimmed the public reads at Q25 with fastp and called clones with MiXCR. All rows with the same CDR3 protein become a single entry with the most common DNA and genes. V and J calls and clone size were set by TCRdb, not the authors. This sample holds about 820,000 distinct CDR3 sequences; roughly 50% were observed only once. Together, the top ten hold 4.6% of the sample.

The CDR3 has 16 amino acids, counting the end cysteine and phenylalanine. Just CDR3 DNA is preserved here, 48 bases in frame from base 1. The trim is 2 bases for V and 2 bases for J, with a gap of 16 bases between the germline ends. The research as a whole found: The control group was slightly older than the multiple sclerosis patient group. Four to six TRBV segments, including TRBV5-6, TRBV5-1 and TRBV20-1, were significantly more frequent in patients than controls. Multiple sclerosis patients had significantly lower normalized Chao1 diversity than controls, a result that suggests substantial peripheral T-cell clonal expansion. Direct clustering with F measure showed strong co-clustering of samples prepared in the same batch, prompting a batch-effect correction.

This receptor was obtained from a girl aged 5-17 years with multiple sclerosis. The chain couples TRBV12-3 or TRBV12-4 to TRBJ2-7, and possibly TRBD2, on 6 matching bases. Specimen: blood. The DNA is TGTGCCAGCAGTTTATCCGCGGCGGGAAGGCCCTACGAGCAGTACTTC. Protein translation: CASSLSAAGRPYEQYF.